This TCR beta chain is drawn from a study of regulatory T cells in long-lasting Graves disease. Germline V gene data show CDR1 as SEHNR and CDR2 as FQNEAQ (reference sequence). The CDR3 extends over 18 amino acids. V was pared by 5 bases and J by 0 bases, with 21 bases between. This clonotype was seen ten or more times. As for time point: newly diagnosed GD, antithyroid drugs for less than 3 months. The TCR library was made from RNA extracted from PBMCs. According to the study, TCR beta libraries were built with iRepertoire HTBI primers and CDR3-region Arm-PCR. TCRdb called the multiplex PCR reads again in MiXCR, with one record for every CDR3 protein. The data show some 560,000 distinct CDR3 sequences, more than 15% seen once. The same data also went into a second study, on T cells in Graves' hyperthyroidism and ophthalmopathy. That report adds: Absence of ophthalmopathy progression within 18 months defined stable Graves' hyperthyroidism.

The chain joins TRBV7-9 to TRBJ2-3; D possibly uses TRBD1 or TRBD2 (5 bases each). The sample was peripheral blood mononuclear cells (PBMCs), taken at new diagnosis, from a patient treated with antithyroid drugs. The TCR originated in a woman aged 35-65 years with Graves disease. CDR3 protein: CASSGRMGGTISTDTQYF. The CDR3 bases are TGTGCCAGCAGCGGCCGCATGGGTGGGACGATTAGCACAGATACGCAGTATTTT.